Detailed here is one T cell receptor (beta chain). Its target is not known. The data were obtained in a study of T cells after yellow fever vaccination. Study-level results: Though weaker, the secondary response peaked faster, on day 5 versus 15. There was a possibility that FACS-sorted repertoires contained abundant clonotypes contaminating from the bulk population.

Each CDR3 protein gets one entry after TCRdb re-called the 5' RACE reads with MiXCR. The sample yields under 550,000 distinct CDR3 sequences, 21% seen once. Trimming pared 0 bases from V and 1 base from J, leaving 8 bases between. This CDR3 is built from 15 residues. Per the germline V gene, CDR1 is LGHNA and CDR2 is YSLEER. The TCR originated in a man aged 18 to 29 who received the YFV17D yellow fever vaccine. This chain uses TRBV4-3 with TRBJ2-3; D gene ambiguous. Source: PBMCs, taken roughly 20 days after the first yellow fever vaccination. Here the CDR3 reads CASSQDDFGTDTQYF. The DNA for the CDR3 is TGCGCCAGCAGCCAAGATGATTTTGGCACAGATACGCAGTATTTT.